What follows are 9 T cell receptor beta chains derived from one specimen sequenced in a study of control samples from healthy donors and cancer patients. The assay was immunoSEQ multiplex PCR, and TCRdb's table has in-frame clones only and misses some. This sample yields roughly 150,000 clones, of which around nine tenths are seen a single time; roughly 1.7% belongs to the top ten. The sequencing sample was made of blood. The receptors stem from a man aged 18 to 35 in good health.

The rearrangement joins TRBV5-5 to TRBJ1-2; TRBD1 matches 7 bases. The trim removed 0 bases at V and 8 bases at J, leaving 4 bases unmatched. This CDR3 has 13 amino acids. Germline CDR1 reads SGHKS; CDR2 reads YYEKEE (reference sequence). The CDR3 protein is CASSLATGRGYTF. For the CDR3, the DNA is TGTGCCAGCAGCTTGGCGACAGGGCGAGGCTACACCTTC.

This sequence joins TRBV7-6 and TRBJ2-2; D tentatively reads TRBD1 or TRBD2 (5 bases each). The CDR3 sequence is 15 residues long. V gave up 0 bases and J gave up 3 bases, with 8 bases separating them. From germline, CDR1 is SGHVS and CDR2 FNYEAQ. CDR3 sequence (DNA): TGTGCCAGCAGCTTAGCTGGGGGAGACACCGGGGAGCTGTTTTTT. It specifies CASSLAGGDTGELFF.

This clone came up a few times. The chain employs TRBV5-4 and TRBJ2-1, with D perhaps TRBD2 (5 bases). Germline V gene data show CDR1 as SGHNT and CDR2 as YYREEE (reference sequence). V gave up 1 base and J gave up 0 bases, with 11 bases separating them. The length of the CDR3 is 16 residues. In DNA, the CDR3 is TGTGCCAGCAGCTTGAAAGATCTAGCCTCCTACAATGAGCAGTTCTTC. Translated, it gives CASSLKDLASYNEQFF.

The V and J genes are TRBV7-9 and TRBJ2-3; 11 positions match TRBD2. J gave up 2 bases and V 5 bases, and 9 bases lay outside the gene matches. Germline V gene lookup returns CDR1 SEHNR and CDR2 FQNEAQ (reference sequence). The CDR3 extends over 17 amino acids. The CDR3 DNA reads TGTGCCAGCAGCCGTGGGGGACTAGCGGCCGACACAGATACGCAGTATTTT. The encoded protein is CASSRGGLAADTDTQYF. Full variable domain (outside the CDR3, taken from reference TRBV7-9 and TRBJ2-3): DTGVSQNPRHKITKRGQNVTFRCDPISEHNRLYWYRQTLGQGPEFLTYFQNEAQLEKSRLLSDRFSAERPKGSFSTLEIQRTEQGDSAMYLCASSRGGLAADTDTQYFGPGTRLTVL.

This chain joins TRBV27 and TRBJ1-1; 7 bases match TRBD1. The CDR3 is made up of 14 amino acids. Germline assignment: CDR1 MNHEY and CDR2 SMNVEV (reference sequence). Unmatched junction bases numbered 3, after V lost 5 bases and J lost 0 bases. CDR3 nucleotides: TGTGCCAGCAGTCCCGACAGGGTGAACACTGAAGCTTTCTTT. It encodes CASSPDRVNTEAFF.

The CDR3 bases are TGTGCCAGCAGCTTAGCGGGGGGAGGCACTGAAGCTTTCTTT. It is translated as CASSLAGGGTEAFF. The chain recombines TRBV7-8 with TRBJ1-1, with a possible D match to TRBD1 (5 bases). Germline-derived CDR1 and CDR2 are SGHVS and FQNEAQ. The ends were cut back, 0 bases at V and 4 bases at J, with 9 bases in the middle. The CDR3 totals 14 residues.

The J gene is TRBJ1-5, the V gene TRBV5-5; D gene unclear. The germline V and J ends were trimmed by 4 bases and 2 bases, with 13 bases remaining between them. There are 15 residues in the CDR3. Germline V gives CDR1 SGHKS, CDR2 YYEKEE (reference sequence). The chain's CDR3 is CASSPGPVRNQPQHF. CDR3 nucleotides: TGTGCCAGCAGCCCTGGACCGGTCCGCAATCAGCCCCAGCATTTT.

In its sample, this clone was seen a few times. Relative to the germline gene, one junction end is altered; a read error may explain this. The V and J genes are TRBV11-2 and TRBJ1-1, with TRBD1 as a possible D gene (5 bases). CDR3 size: 15 residues. Germline CDR1 and CDR2: SGHAT and FQNNGV. CDR3 sequence: CASSWDGSLDTGAFF. The DNA for the CDR3 is TGTGCCAGCAGCTGGGACGGGTCCTTGGACACTGGAGCTTTCTTT.

CDR3 protein: CASSQGTSNSPLHF. The DNA of the CDR3 is TGTGCCAGCAGCCAAGGGACATCCAATTCACCCCTCCACTTT. The V gene is TRBV3-1 (or the pseudogene TRBV3-2), the J gene TRBJ1-6, with D possibly TRBD1 on 5 matching bases. Looked up from germline, CDR1 is LGHDT and CDR2 is YNNKEL (reference sequence). V lost 1 base, J lost 7 bases, and 8 bases lay in between. This CDR3 has 14 residues.